Sequencing of this TCR beta chain was carried out in a study of blood T cell repertoires in COVID-19 (TCRdb year 2020). With regard to the full study: Collaborator samples came from the United States, Italy and Spain and covered acute and convalescent phases of COVID-19. A freely available public database, intended as a resource for researchers studying the immune response to SARS-CoV-2, is where the repertoires were released. Where HLA class I and class II types were available, the types were taken from metadata supplied by the sample provider, not from assay-based typing. The prospective study material was composed of cDNA or gDNA derived from T cells, B-cell-depleted T cells, or PBMCs. The dataset comprised deeply sampled blood TCRbeta repertoires from subjects exposed to, actively infected with, or recovered from COVID-19. The samples were drawn from the first 160 participants of the ongoing ImmuneRACE study and from 1,254 subjects provided by 6 global collaborators. Sample metadata almost always included a de-identified subject ID, COVID-19 status, age in years and sex.

A distance of 12 bases separates the germline ends of V and J, which lose 0 bases and 3 bases respectively. Taken from cysteine to phenylalanine, the CDR3 has 15 residues. CDR3 DNA is the only sequence kept; it has 45 bases, read in frame from the first base. The CDR1 and CDR2 encoded by the germline V gene (reference sequence) are SGHNT and YYREEE. TCRbeta CDR3 regions were amplified from genomic DNA using the immunoSEQ Assay, a bias-controlled multiplex PCR. In the paper's pipeline: The number of nucleated cells in each sample was estimated from the amplification of reference gene primers within the assay. To quantify the absolute abundance of each unique TCRbeta CDR3 rearrangement, sequence reads were collapsed and filtered. For each sample, productive Simpson clonality was calculated as the square root of Simpson's diversity index across productive rearrangements. This immuneACCESS table, as held by TCRdb, lists in-frame sequences with V and J called but not all clones. Of the missing ones, under half trace to an unresolved V gene in checked studies; the others have no known cause. Clonal size and the V and J genes are those of that table, whereas D and trimming came from the DNA. This sample has 69,000 or so clones in its table, and 80% to 90% of those were observed once. Jointly, the top ten make up approximately 5% of the sample.

Each collaborating institution followed its own protocols to collect whole blood in K2EDTA tubes. For TCRbeta analysis, collaborators shipped samples in one of three forms: frozen whole blood, isolated PBMCs, or DNA extracted from either of those sample types. About this clone: No antigen is known for it. Per-base quality was not reported, and no clone a single base away is much larger than it.

The paper's findings and limits, for the study overall: The amount of clinical and demographic metadata varied by source and participant and was provided uncurated.

This receptor was identified in a woman older than 75 with active or convalescent COVID-19. The rearrangement joined TRBV5-4 to TRBJ1-1; the D region possibly corresponds to TRBD1 (5 bases align). Sequencing was carried out using peripheral blood. The CDR3 region reads CASSLGGREDTEAFF. In nucleotide form, the sequence is TGTGCCAGCAGCTTGGGGGGCAGGGAGGACACTGAAGCTTTCTTT.